This T cell receptor (beta chain) was documented in a study of blood T cells in healthy people across ages. Donors were healthy Caucasian individuals from Russia aged roughly 6 to 90. The CDR3 is 13 amino acids. With 1 base removed from V and 0 bases from J, the gap between germline ends came to 4 bases. CDR1 is SGHTA, CDR2 FQGNSA, per germline. A second roughly 6 to 11 cycle PCR used barcoded and J-beta primers. Each CDR3 protein is one row after TCRdb ran MiXCR on the 5' RACE reads. The sample has roughly 1,500,000 distinct CDR3 sequences, about 40% seen once. The receptor's source is a young woman in good health. Sequenced sample: blood. V gene TRBV7-2 combines with J gene TRBJ2-7; D gene ambiguous. CDR3: CASSLEHSYEQYF. The CDR3 DNA reads as TGTGCCAGCAGCTTAGAACACTCCTACGAGCAGTACTTC.